The 15 T cell receptor beta chains below all came from one sample that was sequenced in a study of shared clonotypes between healthy human individuals. The protocol was immunoSEQ multiplex PCR, while the TCRdb copy is restricted to in-frame clones and leaves out a portion. Of more than 850,000 clones in the sample, approximately 80% were seen once. Sequencing was performed on memory CD4+ T cells from PBMCs. Subset specified: CD45RA-negative fraction. All receptors derive from a man aged 18 to 29 in good health. Some clones in this sample may be carry-over from other donors' samples.

This chain links TRBV28 with TRBJ2-5; TRBD1 or TRBD2 may be the D gene (7 bases each). The germline V gene encodes CDR1 MDHEN and CDR2 SYDVKM. Trimming left V 6 bases short and J 0 bases short, with 17 bases between. The CDR3 runs to 16 residues. Here the CDR3 reads CASRSGTASYQETQYF. DNA for the CDR3: TGTGCCAGCAGAAGCGGGACAGCCTCGTACCAAGAGACCCAGTACTTC.

V and J are TRBV18 and TRBJ2-5; TRBD1 matches at 10 bases. The J call may be incorrect, as the DNA end agrees better with TRBJ2-7. In germline, CDR1 is KGHSH, CDR2 LQKENI. This CDR3 comprises 15 residues. The CDR3 DNA reads TGTGCCAGCTCACCCTACGGGACAGGGGCCTACGAGCAGTACTTC. It encodes CASSPYGTGAYEQYF.

The chain employs TRBV29-1 and TRBJ1-1; 7 bases line up with TRBD1. The V and J ends lost 6 bases and 2 bases, in that order; junction bases with no gene match: 6. Germline V CDR1 and CDR2: SQVTM, ANQGSEA. This CDR3 is 13 amino acids long. CDR3 protein: CSVYRTGNTEAFF. CDR3 sequence (DNA): TGCAGCGTGTACAGGACAGGCAACACTGAAGCTTTCTTT.

To note about this clone: A much larger clone differs from this one at a single base, so this may be a read error. This rearrangement joins TRBV15 to TRBJ2-2; a weak D match, TRBD1 (5 bases). This CDR3 has 17 residues. CDR1 and CDR2 from the germline V gene are LNHNV and YYDKDF (reference sequence). The CDR3 spells CATGRDGPTGNTGELFF. The CDR3 region has the DNA TGTGCCACCGGCAGAGATGGCCCCACAGGGAACACCGGGGAGCTGTTTTTT.

This chain connects TRBV7-3 to TRBJ2-5, with TRBD2 as a possible D gene (6 bases). There are 14 residues in the CDR3. Germline CDR1 reads SGHTA; CDR2 reads FQGTGA. The ends were cut back, 2 bases at V and 2 bases at J, with 9 bases in the middle. The DNA of the CDR3 is TGTGCCAGCAGCTTAGGCGGGATACAAGAGACCCAGTACTTC. Amino acids: CASSLGGIQETQYF.

In this sample, this clone turned up once. This chain connects TRBV7-9 to TRBJ2-5; D is perhaps TRBD1 (7 bases). The CDR3 covers 15 residues. Between the trimmed V and J ends, which lost 2 bases and 5 bases, there was a span of 15 bases. In germline, CDR1 is SEHNR, CDR2 FQNEAQ (reference sequence). The DNA for the CDR3 is TGTGCCAGCAGCTTAACCGCAGGGGGGAGGGAGACCCAGTACTTC. This gives the protein CASSLTAGGRETQYF. Complete variable domain (other parts from reference TRBV7-9 and TRBJ2-5): DTGVSQNPRHKITKRGQNVTFRCDPISEHNRLYWYRQTLGQGPEFLTYFQNEAQLEKSRLLSDRFSAERPKGSFSTLEIQRTEQGDSAMYLCASSLTAGGRETQYFGPGTRLLVL.

The genes are TRBV11-2 and TRBJ1-6, with TRBD1 matching 7 bases. The CDR3 spans 15 residues. The germline CDR1 and CDR2 sequences are SGHAT and FQNNGV. Unmatched junction bases numbered 3, after V lost 1 base and J lost 6 bases. CDR3 sequence (DNA): TGTGCCAGCAGCTTAGTCCAGGGGGGTAATTCACCCCTCCACTTT. It translates to CASSLVQGGNSPLHF.

The rearrangement uses TRBV7-8 and TRBJ2-5; D unclear. The CDR3 contains 12 residues. Germline V gives CDR1 SGHVS, CDR2 FQNEAQ. V lost 8 bases and J lost 1, with 8 bases in between. In DNA, the CDR3 is TGTGCCAGCCGGCGTTTCCAAGAGACCCAGTACTTC. Translation: CASRRFQETQYF.

This chain uses TRBV28 with TRBJ2-3; 9 bases are a match to TRBD1. Germline V CDR1 and CDR2: MDHEN, SYDVKM. V trimming: 8 bases; J trimming: 3 bases; junction bases outside the gene matches: 3. The CDR3 sequence is 13 residues long. The CDR3 region is CASRDRVTDTQYF. In DNA form, the CDR3 reads TGTGCCAGCCGGGACAGGGTAACAGATACGCAGTATTTT.

V and J are TRBV2 and TRBJ1-1; D possibly corresponds to TRBD1 (5 bases). The CDR3 runs 14 residues. Germline-derived CDR1 and CDR2 are SNHLY and FYNNEI. Trimming shortened V by 8 bases and J by 6 bases, and 19 bases separated the two germline ends. CDR3 in DNA: TGTGCCAGCGCGATGGCGGAGGGGTGGGCTGAAGCTTTCTTT. Amino acids: CASAMAEGWAEAFF. The variable domain in full, with the rest retrieved from reference TRBV2 and TRBJ1-1, is EPEVTQTPSHQVTQMGQEVILRCVPISNHLYFYWYRQILGQKVEFLVSFYNNEISEKSEIFDDQFSVERPDGSNFTLKIRSTKLEDSAMYFCASAMAEGWAEAFFGQGTRLTVV.

This clone was picked up a small number of times. The gene calls are TRBV4-3 and TRBJ1-1; 7 bases align to TRBD1. Germline CDR1 and CDR2: LGHNA and YSLEER. Losses at the gene ends were 1 base for V and 1 base for J; bases not matched to a gene: 9. The CDR3 has 17 amino acids. DNA of the CDR3: TGCGCCAGCAGCCAAGGGAACAGGGGTTTTGGGAACACTGAAGCTTTCTTT. Translating it yields CASSQGNRGFGNTEAFF.

This clone has only a few counts. The chain uses TRBV6-1 and TRBJ1-3; no clear D. Germline V gives CDR1 MNHNS, CDR2 SASEGT. Trimming left V 0 bases short and J 5 bases short, with 11 bases between. The CDR3 spans 15 residues. The CDR3 protein is CASSEAFAGRNTIYF. DNA of the CDR3: TGTGCCAGCAGTGAAGCGTTTGCCGGGCGAAACACCATATATTTT.

The chain joins TRBV6-4 to TRBJ2-2, with 7 bases lining up with TRBD1. V was clipped by 8 bases and J by 6 bases; unmatched bases: 0. The V gene's germline CDR1 is MRHNA and CDR2 SNTAGT. This CDR3 contains 11 residues. The CDR3 here is CASGTAGELFF. DNA for the CDR3: TGTGCCAGCGGGACAGCCGGGGAGCTGTTTTTT.

This clone has only a few counts. The chain employs TRBV5-6 and TRBJ2-2; 14 bases map to TRBD2. The J segment lost 5 bases and the V segment lost 0 bases, leaving 0 bases of the junction unmatched. This CDR3 contains 16 residues. Germline values: CDR1 SGHDT, CDR2 YYEEEE. The CDR3 here is CASSLGLAGGTGELFF. In DNA, the CDR3 is TGTGCCAGCAGCTTGGGACTAGCGGGAGGGACCGGGGAGCTGTTTTTT.

V gene TRBV28 combines with J gene TRBJ1-1; TRBD1 agrees at 8 bases. The CDR3 covers 15 residues. Germline V gene sequence: CDR1 MDHEN, CDR2 SYDVKM. Germline trimming cut 4 bases from V and 3 bases from J; bases unmatched to any gene: 7. The CDR3 region has the DNA TGTGCCAGCAGTTCTCCCAGGGGGCGACACACTGAAGCTTTCTTT. Translated, it gives CASSSPRGRHTEAFF.